The 20 T cell receptor beta chains presented below share a single source sample, sequenced in a study of blood T cells in healthy people across ages. It was with a sample-barcoded 5' primer and a J-beta primer mix that a second PCR of roughly 6 to 11 cycles was run. TCRdb ran MiXCR on the 5' RACE reads and lists one entry per CDR3 protein. The table records 700,000 to 850,000 distinct CDR3 sequences, 30% to 45% of them present only once. Sequenced input: blood. These receptors all come from a man younger than 35 in good health.

V usage is TRBV5-1 and J usage is TRBJ1-2; 7 nucleotides match TRBD1. The CDR3 totals 13 residues. J gave up 7 bases and V 4 bases, and 7 bases lay outside the gene matches. From germline, CDR1 is SGHRS and CDR2 YFSETQ. The CDR3 reads CASSPEQGSGYTF. The DNA of the CDR3 is TGCGCCAGCAGCCCCGAACAGGGGTCTGGCTACACCTTC. The full variable domain, completed using reference TRBV5-1 and TRBJ1-2, is KAGVTQTPRYLIKTRGQQVTLSCSPISGHRSVSWYQQTPGQGLQFLFEYFSETQRNKGNFPGRFSGRQFSNSRSEMNVSTLELGDSALYLCASSPEQGSGYTFGSGTRLTVV.

The chain carries TRBV6-1 and TRBJ2-5, with a possible D match to TRBD1 (6 bases). The germline CDR1 and CDR2 sequences are MNHNS and SASEGT. Trimming removed 6 bases at V and 2 bases at J, with 25 bases between. This CDR3 region has 18 residues. The DNA of the CDR3 is TGTGCCAGCAGCCCAGATGACAGGTTGGCGTCACTTCAAGAGACCCAGTACTTC. It yields the protein CASSPDDRLASLQETQYF.

This clonotype has at least ten counts. The rearrangement uses TRBV7-2 and TRBJ1-6; D is unresolved. The V gene's germline CDR1 is SGHTA and CDR2 FQGNSA. With 1 base removed from V and 7 bases from J, the gap between germline ends came to 11 bases. The CDR3 runs to 15 residues. CDR3 region: CASSLEGGLNSPLHF. The CDR3 DNA follows: TGTGCCAGCAGCTTAGAGGGCGGTTTAAATTCACCCCTCCACTTT.

The rearrangement uses TRBV30 and TRBJ1-5; tentatively, D is TRBD1 (5 bases). Germline V gene sequence: CDR1 GTSNPN, CDR2 SVGIG (reference sequence). With 1 base removed from V and 6 bases from J, the gap between germline ends came to 13 bases. The CDR3 is made up of 14 amino acids. Here the CDR3 DNA reads TGTGCCTGGAGTGGTAGGGGTTGGAGTCAGCCCCAGCATTTT. This sequence encodes CAWSGRGWSQPQHF.

This clonotype was seen ten or more times. The CDR3 DNA follows: TGTGCCATCAGTGACTTCCGACAAGAGCAGTTCTTC. Translated, it gives CAISDFRQEQFF. V and J are TRBV10-3 and TRBJ2-1; D remains ambiguous. Per germline, CDR1 ENHRY and CDR2 SYGVKD. The CDR3 has 12 amino acids. Trimming left V 3 bases short and J 10 bases short, with 10 bases between.

This rearrangement joins TRBV5-1 to TRBJ2-5; either TRBD1 or TRBD2 may fit D (5 bases each). Germline loops: CDR1 SGHRS, CDR2 YFSETQ. V lost 1 base to trimming and J lost 2 bases, with 12 bases between them. This CDR3 contains 15 residues. The CDR3 DNA follows: TGCGCCAGCAGCTTGCTAGTCGGGACGCAAGAGACCCAGTACTTC. Amino acids: CASSLLVGTQETQYF.

This clonotype was observed a few times. The chain has TRBV20-1 and TRBJ2-1; TRBD2 agrees at 9 bases. Germline V CDR1 and CDR2: DFQATT, SNEGSKA (reference sequence). The V gene end was trimmed by 6 bases and the J gene end by 6 bases; junction bases not matched to a gene: 9. CDR3 length: 14 amino acids. CDR3 region: CSAAAGGPSNEQFF. CDR3 bases: TGCAGTGCCGCTGCGGGGGGGCCAAGCAATGAGCAGTTCTTC.

The chain recombines TRBV12-3 or TRBV12-4 with TRBJ2-7, with D perhaps matching TRBD2 (5 bases). There are 14 residues in the CDR3. V was clipped by 5 bases and J by 4 bases, with 15 bases between them. The DNA for the CDR3 is TGTGCCAGCAGTAGGGCGGGCGGGCAATACGAGCAGTACTTC. Translating it yields CASSRAGGQYEQYF.

This chain links TRBV5-1 with TRBJ2-1, with D hard to call. V lost 0 bases and J lost 4, with 11 bases in between. The germline V gene encodes CDR1 SGHRS and CDR2 YFSETQ. The CDR3 is made up of 15 amino acids. The CDR3 sequence: CASSLVTVGYNEQFF. The CDR3, as DNA: TGCGCCAGCAGCTTGGTTACTGTAGGGTACAATGAGCAGTTCTTC.

The chain couples TRBV2 to TRBJ1-2; TRBD1 aligns across 7 bases. V lost 7 bases to trimming and J lost 7 bases; unmatched junction nucleotides: 6. This CDR3 contains 12 residues. The germline gives CDR1 SNHLY, CDR2 FYNNEI. CDR3 region: CASTRDSPGYTF. The CDR3 nucleotides read TGTGCCAGCACTAGGGACAGCCCTGGCTACACCTTC.

This clonotype occurred many times. This chain connects TRBV7-2 to TRBJ1-2; D uncertain. This CDR3 is built from 14 residues. The V gene lost 0 bases and the J gene lost 3 bases, with 8 bases spanning the gap. From germline, CDR1 is SGHTA and CDR2 FQGNSA. CDR3 sequence: CASSLALTDYGYTF. The CDR3 nucleotides are TGTGCCAGCAGCTTAGCCCTGACGGACTATGGCTACACCTTC.

The chain is built from TRBV27 and TRBJ2-3; the D is unclear. This CDR3 spans 15 amino acids. The germline V gene has CDR1 MNHEY and CDR2 SMNVEV (reference sequence). Trimming shortened V by 4 bases and J by 0 bases, and 11 bases separated the two germline ends. The CDR3 nucleotides are TGTGCCAGCAGTTCATGGTTGGTGAGCACAGATACGCAGTATTTT. Its protein is CASSSWLVSTDTQYF.

This clonotype was observed a few times. V is TRBV6-1 and J is TRBJ2-5; 7 bases are a match to TRBD1. CDR3 length: 15 residues. CDR1 and CDR2 (germline): MNHNS, SASEGT. V was clipped by 4 bases and J by 0 bases; unmatched bases: 5. The CDR3 DNA sequence: TGTGCCAGCAGTGCGACAGGGATGTACCAAGAGACCCAGTACTTC. This gives the protein CASSATGMYQETQYF.

The J gene is TRBJ2-5, the V gene TRBV4-3; TRBD1 matches at 9 bases. Germline CDR1 and CDR2: LGHNA and YSLEER. J gave up 9 bases and V 4 bases, and 12 bases lay outside the gene matches. The CDR3 has 15 residues. This CDR3 is CASSPGTGLLEAQYF. CDR3 DNA sequence: TGCGCCAGCAGCCCCGGGACAGGGTTATTGGAGGCCCAGTACTTC.

There are many counts of this clonotype. The chain couples TRBV6-2 or TRBV6-3 to TRBJ1-1, with a weak D call TRBD1 (5 bases). V was shortened by 5 bases and J by 1 base, with 20 bases between the two germline ends. CDR1 is MNHEY, CDR2 SVGEGT, per germline. This CDR3 is 17 amino acids long. As DNA, the CDR3 is TGTGCCAGCAGTCAGGCCCGAGTGGCGGGACCGAACACTGAAGCTTTCTTT. As protein: CASSQARVAGPNTEAFF.

This chain uses TRBV5-1 with TRBJ2-5; no reliable D call. Between the trimmed V and J ends, which lost 1 base and 2 bases, there was a span of 15 bases. The CDR3 is made up of 16 amino acids. CDR1 is SGHRS, CDR2 YFSETQ, per germline. DNA of the CDR3: TGCGCCAGCAGCTTGTTAACAGCAGACCAACAAGAGACCCAGTACTTC. It is translated as CASSLLTADQQETQYF.

This clonotype has more than one count but fewer than ten. The J gene is TRBJ1-2, the V gene TRBV25-1, with D perhaps TRBD1 (5 bases). The CDR3 runs 17 residues. Germline CDR1 MGHDK, CDR2 SYGVNS. Trimming took off 9 bases at V and 2 bases at J, with 25 bases between the two ends. CDR3 residues: CASLSSRLGEGNYGYTF. The CDR3 region has the DNA TGTGCCAGTCTCTCCAGCAGGTTGGGGGAAGGCAACTATGGCTACACCTTC.

This clonotype has a count of ten or more. V usage is TRBV5-8 and J usage is TRBJ1-1; D unclear. From germline, CDR1 is SGHTS and CDR2 YDEGEE. V lost 4 bases to trimming and J lost 1 base, with 8 bases between them. This CDR3 is built from 13 residues. CDR3 in amino acids: CASSKGGNTEAFF. The CDR3 region has the DNA TGTGCCAGCAGCAAGGGAGGGAACACTGAAGCTTTCTTT. Full variable domain (remainder filled in from reference TRBV5-8 and TRBJ1-1): EAGVTQSPTHLIKTRGQQATLRCSPISGHTSVYWYQQALGLGLQFLLWYDEGEERNRGNFPPRFSGRQFPNYSSELNVNALELEDSALYLCASSKGGNTEAFFGQGTRLTVV.

This clonotype was counted only a few times. The V gene is TRBV11-1, the J gene TRBJ2-1; D remains unclear. The J call may not be correct, given that the DNA end is closer to TRBJ2-7. Germline lookup yields CDR1 SGHAT and CDR2 FQDESV (reference sequence). The CDR3 runs 12 residues. The CDR3 DNA sequence: TGTGCCAGCAGCCCACAGCACAATGAGCAGTACTTC. Encoded protein: CASSPQHNEQYF.

This clonotype was seen once. The gene calls are TRBV9 and TRBJ1-2; weak D call: TRBD1 (5 bases). This CDR3 has 14 amino acids. The germline V gene encodes CDR1 SGDLS and CDR2 YYNGEE. Trimming took 7 bases from V and 3 from J, leaving 16 bases between them. This CDR3 reads CASGAGVTHYGYTF. Here the CDR3 DNA reads TGTGCCAGCGGCGCGGGGGTAACACACTATGGCTACACCTTC. The entire variable domain, with the rest obtained from reference TRBV9 and TRBJ1-2, is as follows: DSGVTQTPKHLITATGQRVTLRCSPRSGDLSVYWYQQSLDQGLQFLIQYYNGEERAKGNILERFSAQQFPDLHSELNLSSLELGDSALYFCASGAGVTHYGYTFGSGTRLTVV.